The 6 T cell receptor beta chains below all came from one sample that was sequenced in a study of CD8 T cells in Susac syndrome. The authors reverse transcribed roughly 0.5 to 1 ug RNA with random hexamers. TCRdb recomputed calls from the immunoSEQ multiplex PCR reads with MiXCR, one row per CDR3 protein. The data show about 210,000 distinct CDR3 sequences, roughly 93% seen once. The source material was CD4+ T cells from PBMCs. Receptor source: a human donor with Susac syndrome.

This chain connects TRBV7-2 to TRBJ1-2; possibly TRBD1 for D (5 bases). The V gene's germline CDR1 is SGHTA and CDR2 FQGNSA. With 4 bases removed from V and 4 bases from J, the gap between germline ends came to 19 bases. The CDR3 is made up of 16 amino acids. CDR3 amino acids: CASSSHPGRESYGYTF. CDR3 in DNA: TGTGCCAGCAGCTCCCATCCCGGCAGGGAGAGCTATGGCTACACCTTC.

V and J are TRBV10-3 and TRBJ2-6; 8 bases map to TRBD2. Trimming cost V 4 bases and J 0 bases; bases outside gene matches: 2. The CDR3 contains 16 residues. CDR1 ENHRY and CDR2 SYGVKD come from the germline V gene. Here the CDR3 DNA reads TGTGCCATCAGTGTGAGCGGGGGCTCTGGGGCCAACGTCCTGACTTTC. It is translated as CAISVSGGSGANVLTF.

This sequence joins TRBV3-1 and TRBJ1-1; no clear D. This CDR3 comprises 13 residues. Germline V gene sequence: CDR1 LGHDT, CDR2 YNNKEL (reference sequence). The V end lost 1 base, the J end lost 1 base, and 4 bases lay between the germline ends. This CDR3 is CASSQVGNTEAFF. CDR3 nucleotides: TGTGCCAGCAGCCAAGTGGGGAACACTGAAGCTTTCTTT.

This chain connects TRBV20-1 to TRBJ1-2; unclear D gene. There are 14 residues in the CDR3. Germline V gene lookup returns CDR1 DFQATT and CDR2 SNEGSKA (reference sequence). Trimming removed 1 base from V and 10 bases from J, with 19 bases in between. In DNA, the CDR3 is TGCAGTGCTAGAGTATCGAAGGTTTCCTTTGCCTACACCTTC. This encodes CSARVSKVSFAYTF.

This sequence joins TRBV28 and TRBJ1-2; 7 positions match TRBD1. This CDR3 has 13 residues. V shed 6 bases, J shed 3 bases, and the junction held 4 bases outside the gene matches. Per germline, CDR1 MDHEN and CDR2 SYDVKM. The CDR3 nucleotides read TGTGCCAGCAGGCTCGGACAGGACTATGGCTACACCTTC. The encoded protein is CASRLGQDYGYTF.

V gene TRBV20-1 combines with J gene TRBJ1-1; D gene ambiguous. Trimming shortened V by 3 bases and J by 1 base, and 9 bases separated the two germline ends. CDR3 length equals 13 residues. Germline values: CDR1 DFQATT, CDR2 SNEGSKA (reference sequence). CDR3 sequence reads: CSASVDANTEAFF. The CDR3 nucleotides read TGCAGTGCTAGTGTAGACGCGAACACTGAAGCTTTCTTT.